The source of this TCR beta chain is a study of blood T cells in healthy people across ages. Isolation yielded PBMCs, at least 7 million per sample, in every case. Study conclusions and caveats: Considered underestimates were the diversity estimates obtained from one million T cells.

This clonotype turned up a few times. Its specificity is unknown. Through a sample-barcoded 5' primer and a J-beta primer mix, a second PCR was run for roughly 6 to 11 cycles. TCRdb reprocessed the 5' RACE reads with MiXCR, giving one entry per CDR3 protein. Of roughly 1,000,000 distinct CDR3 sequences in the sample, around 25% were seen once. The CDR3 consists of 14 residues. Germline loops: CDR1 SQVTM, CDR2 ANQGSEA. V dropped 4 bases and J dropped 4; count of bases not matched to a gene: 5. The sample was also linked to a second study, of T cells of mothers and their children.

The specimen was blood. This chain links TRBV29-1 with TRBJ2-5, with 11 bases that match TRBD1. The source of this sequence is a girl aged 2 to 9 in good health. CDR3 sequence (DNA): TGCAGCGTTGTTCGAGGGACAGGGGGAGAGACCCAGTACTTC. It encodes CSVVRGTGGETQYF.